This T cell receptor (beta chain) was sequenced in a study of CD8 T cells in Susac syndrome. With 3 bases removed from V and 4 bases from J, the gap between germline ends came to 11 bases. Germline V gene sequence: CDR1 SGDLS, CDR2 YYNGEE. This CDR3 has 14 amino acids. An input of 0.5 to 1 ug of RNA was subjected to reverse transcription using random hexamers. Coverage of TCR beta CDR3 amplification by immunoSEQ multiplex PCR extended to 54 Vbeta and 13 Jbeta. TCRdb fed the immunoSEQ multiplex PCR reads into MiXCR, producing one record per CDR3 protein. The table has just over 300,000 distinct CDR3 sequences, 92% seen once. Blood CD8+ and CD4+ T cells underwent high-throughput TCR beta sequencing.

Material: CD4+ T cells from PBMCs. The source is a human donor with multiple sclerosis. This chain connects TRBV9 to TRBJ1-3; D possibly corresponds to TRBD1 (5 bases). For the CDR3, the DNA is TGTGCCAGCAGCGGCAGGGCATTCGGAAACACCATATATTTT. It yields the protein CASSGRAFGNTIYF.